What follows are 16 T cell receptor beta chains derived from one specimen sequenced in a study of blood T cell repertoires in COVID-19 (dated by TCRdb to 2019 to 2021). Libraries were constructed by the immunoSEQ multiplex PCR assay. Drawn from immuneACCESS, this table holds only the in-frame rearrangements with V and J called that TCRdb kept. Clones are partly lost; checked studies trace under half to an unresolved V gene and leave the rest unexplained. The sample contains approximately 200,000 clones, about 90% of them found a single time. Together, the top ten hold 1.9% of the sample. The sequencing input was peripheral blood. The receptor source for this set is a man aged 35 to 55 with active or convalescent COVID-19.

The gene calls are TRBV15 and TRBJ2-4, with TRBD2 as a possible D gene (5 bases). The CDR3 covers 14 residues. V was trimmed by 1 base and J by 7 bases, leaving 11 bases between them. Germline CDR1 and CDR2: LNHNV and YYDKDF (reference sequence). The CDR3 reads CATSRAGPGNIQYF. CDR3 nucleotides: TGTGCCACCAGCAGAGCCGGACCGGGGAACATTCAGTACTTC.

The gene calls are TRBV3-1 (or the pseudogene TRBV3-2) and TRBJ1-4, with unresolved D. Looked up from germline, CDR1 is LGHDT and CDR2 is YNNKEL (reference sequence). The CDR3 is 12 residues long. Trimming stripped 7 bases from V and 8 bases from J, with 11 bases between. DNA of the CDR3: TGTGCCAGCACTCAATGGAGGGAAAAACTGTTTTTT. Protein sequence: CASTQWREKLFF.

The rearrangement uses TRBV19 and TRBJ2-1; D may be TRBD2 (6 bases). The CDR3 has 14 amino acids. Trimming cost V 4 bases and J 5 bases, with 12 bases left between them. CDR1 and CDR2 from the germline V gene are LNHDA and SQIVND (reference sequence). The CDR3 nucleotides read TGTGCCAGTAGTAGCCTAGCGTCCAACAATGAGCAGTTCTTC. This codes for CASSSLASNNEQFF.

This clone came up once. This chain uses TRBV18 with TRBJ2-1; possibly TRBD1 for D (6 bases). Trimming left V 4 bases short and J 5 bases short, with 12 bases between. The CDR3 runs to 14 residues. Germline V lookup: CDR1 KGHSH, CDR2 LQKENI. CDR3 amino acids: CASSRSGQNNEQFF. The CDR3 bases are TGTGCCAGCTCACGATCAGGACAGAACAATGAGCAGTTCTTC.

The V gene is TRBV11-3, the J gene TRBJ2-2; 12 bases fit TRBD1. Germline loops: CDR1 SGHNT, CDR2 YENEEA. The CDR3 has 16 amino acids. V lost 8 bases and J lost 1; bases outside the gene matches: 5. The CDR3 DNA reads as TGTGCCAGCGGGACAGGGGGCCCTAAGAACACCGGGGAGCTGTTTTTT. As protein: CASGTGGPKNTGELFF.

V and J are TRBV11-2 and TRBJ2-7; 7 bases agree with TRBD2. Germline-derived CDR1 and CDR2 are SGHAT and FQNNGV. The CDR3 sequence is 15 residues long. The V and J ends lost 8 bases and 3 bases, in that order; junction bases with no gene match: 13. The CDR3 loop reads CASQLTLADSYEQYF. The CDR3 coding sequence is TGTGCCAGCCAGCTTACGCTAGCGGATAGCTACGAGCAGTACTTC. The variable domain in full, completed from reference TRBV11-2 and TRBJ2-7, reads EAGVAQSPRYKIIEKRQSVAFWCNPISGHATLYWYQQILGQGPKLLIQFQNNGVVDDSQLPKDRFSAERLKGVDSTLKIQPAKLEDSAVYLCASQLTLADSYEQYFGPGTRLTVT.

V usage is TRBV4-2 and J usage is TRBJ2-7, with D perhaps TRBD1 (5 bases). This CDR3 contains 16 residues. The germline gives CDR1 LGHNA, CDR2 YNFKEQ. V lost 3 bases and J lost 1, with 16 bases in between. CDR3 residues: CASSHSRVSYSYEQYF. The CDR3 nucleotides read TGTGCCAGCAGCCATTCCAGGGTCTCCTATTCCTACGAGCAGTACTTC.

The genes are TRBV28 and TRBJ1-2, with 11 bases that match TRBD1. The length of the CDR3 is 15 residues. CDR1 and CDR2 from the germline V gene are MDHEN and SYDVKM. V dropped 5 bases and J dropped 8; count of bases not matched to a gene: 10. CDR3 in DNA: TGTGCCAGCAGTCCCCGGACAGGGGGCGCCGGGGGCTACACCTTC. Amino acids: CASSPRTGGAGGYTF.

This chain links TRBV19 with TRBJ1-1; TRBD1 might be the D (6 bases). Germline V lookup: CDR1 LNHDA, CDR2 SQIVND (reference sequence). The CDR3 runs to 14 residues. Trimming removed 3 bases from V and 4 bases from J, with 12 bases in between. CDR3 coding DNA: TGTGCCAGTAGTATTAGGGGGGAGGGCACTGAAGCTTTCTTT. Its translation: CASSIRGEGTEAFF. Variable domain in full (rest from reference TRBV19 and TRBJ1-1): DGGITQSPKYLFRKEGQNVTLSCEQNLNHDAMYWYRQDPGQGLRLIYYSQIVNDFQKGDIAEGYSVSREKKESFPLTVTSAQKNPTAFYLCASSIRGEGTEAFFGQGTRLTVV.

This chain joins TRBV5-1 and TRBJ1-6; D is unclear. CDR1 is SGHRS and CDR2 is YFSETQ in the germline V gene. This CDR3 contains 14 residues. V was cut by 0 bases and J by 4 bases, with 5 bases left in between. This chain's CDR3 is CASSLDSYNSPLHF. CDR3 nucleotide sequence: TGCGCCAGCAGCTTGGACAGTTATAATTCACCCCTCCACTTT. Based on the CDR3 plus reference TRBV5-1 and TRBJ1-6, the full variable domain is KAGVTQTPRYLIKTRGQQVTLSCSPISGHRSVSWYQQTPGQGLQFLFEYFSETQRNKGNFPGRFSGRQFSNSRSEMNVSTLELGDSALYLCASSLDSYNSPLHFGNGTRLTVT.

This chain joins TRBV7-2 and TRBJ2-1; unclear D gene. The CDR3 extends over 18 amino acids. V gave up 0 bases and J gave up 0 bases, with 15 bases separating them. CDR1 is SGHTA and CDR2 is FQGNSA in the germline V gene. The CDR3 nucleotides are TGTGCCAGCAGCTTAGCCGACTTGTTGTTTCGCTCCTACAATGAGCAGTTCTTC. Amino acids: CASSLADLLFRSYNEQFF.

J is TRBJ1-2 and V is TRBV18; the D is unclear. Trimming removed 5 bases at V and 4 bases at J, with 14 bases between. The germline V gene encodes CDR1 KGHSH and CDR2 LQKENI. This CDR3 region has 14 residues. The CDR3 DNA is TGTGCCAGCTCAAAACAGACCCGGGGCTATGGCTACACCTTC. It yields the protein CASSKQTRGYGYTF. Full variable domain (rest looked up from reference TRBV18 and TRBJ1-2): NAGVMQNPRHLVRRRGQEARLRCSPMKGHSHVYWYRQLPEEGLKFMVYLQKENIIDESGMPKERFSAEFPKEGPSILRIQQVVRGDSAAYFCASSKQTRGYGYTFGSGTRLTVV.

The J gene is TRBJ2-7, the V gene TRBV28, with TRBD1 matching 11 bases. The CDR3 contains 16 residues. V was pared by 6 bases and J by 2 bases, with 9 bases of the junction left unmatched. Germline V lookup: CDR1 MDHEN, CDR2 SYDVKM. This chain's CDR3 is CASSDTPGQGAYEQYF. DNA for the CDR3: TGTGCCAGCAGCGATACTCCGGGACAGGGGGCCTACGAGCAGTACTTC.

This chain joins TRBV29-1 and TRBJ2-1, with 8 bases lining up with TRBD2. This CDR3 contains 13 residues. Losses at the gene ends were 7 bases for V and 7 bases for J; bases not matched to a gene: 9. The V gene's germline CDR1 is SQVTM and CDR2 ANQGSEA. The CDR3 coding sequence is TGCAGCGCCGATAGCGGGAAAAGAAATGAGCAGTTCTTC. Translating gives CSADSGKRNEQFF.

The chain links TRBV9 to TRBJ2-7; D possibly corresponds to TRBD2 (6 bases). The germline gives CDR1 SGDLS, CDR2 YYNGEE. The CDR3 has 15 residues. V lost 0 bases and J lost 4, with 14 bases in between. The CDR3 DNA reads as TGTGCCAGCAGCGTAGGTGCCGGGAGTGGGTACGAGCAGTACTTC. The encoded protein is CASSVGAGSGYEQYF.

The CDR3 nucleotides read TGTGCCAGTTTTAGGGGACGGGACATCTCAAAACCGGGCCCTGAAGCTTTCTTT. As protein: CASFRGRDISKPGPEAFF. The rearrangement links TRBV19 to TRBJ1-1; D is possibly TRBD1 (6 bases). V lost 8 bases to trimming and J lost 6 bases, with 31 bases between them. The CDR3 sequence is 18 residues long. The germline V gene encodes CDR1 LNHDA and CDR2 SQIVND (reference sequence).